The rows below give T cell receptor beta chains drawn from one sample of a study of identical twins. TCRdb ran MiXCR on the 5' RACE reads and lists one entry per CDR3 protein. The sample has 450,000 or so distinct CDR3 sequences; 12% to 15% are singletons. These same records also appear under a second study, on yellow fever vaccine responses in identical twins.

Specimen: CD4+ T cells sorted from blood. The receptors shown here come from a woman under 30 in good health. Each CDR3 is given with its conserved first and last residue. Fields, in order: CDR3 protein, CDR3 DNA, V gene, J gene, clone size, D gene. The D gene is left open where the match is weak. Only some rows state a clone size, as once, few, many or a class for expanded clones.

CASSSTFQANTEAFF	TGTGCCAGCAGTTCGACGTTCCAGGCGAACACTGAAGCTTTCTTT	TRBV28	TRBJ1-1	-	-
CSARDRGQGQETQYF	TGCAGTGCTAGAGATCGAGGACAGGGACAAGAGACCCAGTACTTC	TRBV20-1	TRBJ2-5	-	TRBD1
CSVDASGIYNEQFF	TGCAGCGTTGACGCTAGCGGGATCTACAATGAGCAGTTCTTC	TRBV29-1	TRBJ2-1	few	TRBD2
CASRPKTTSTDTQYF	TGTGCCAGCAGGCCAAAGACAACTAGCACAGATACGCAGTATTTT	TRBV12-3/TRBV12-4	TRBJ2-3	few	-
CASRRDRGDTEAFF	TGTGCTAGTAGAAGAGACAGGGGGGACACTGAAGCTTTCTTT	TRBV12-5	TRBJ1-1	few	TRBD1
CSVGRTANTGELFF	TGCAGCGTTGGTAGGACAGCGAACACCGGGGAGCTGTTTTTT	TRBV29-1	TRBJ2-2	-	-
CASSSREFHYNEQFF	TGTGCCAGCAGCTCCCGAGAGTTCCACTACAATGAGCAGTTCTTC	TRBV6-1	TRBJ2-1	few	-
CATSDLKGQGNTGELFF	TGTGCCACCAGTGATTTGAAGGGACAGGGGAACACCGGGGAGCTGTTTTTT	TRBV24-1	TRBJ2-2	few	TRBD1
CASSLLTGSSYNEQFF	TGTGCCAGCAGCTTACTTACAGGGAGCTCCTACAATGAGCAGTTCTTC	TRBV7-3	TRBJ2-1	-	-
CASSLGTAATDTQYF	TGCGCCAGCAGCTTGGGGACAGCTGCAACAGATACGCAGTATTTT	TRBV5-1	TRBJ2-3	-	-
CASSLDRSATNEKLFF	TGTGCCAGCAGCTTAGACCGGTCCGCAACTAATGAAAAACTGTTTTTT	TRBV11-1	TRBJ1-4	-	-
CASSLGTGSPLHF	TGTGCCAGCAGCTTAGGGACAGGTTCACCCCTCCACTTT	TRBV7-2	TRBJ1-6	few	TRBD1
CASSQRTPYEQYF	TGTGCCAGCAGCCAAAGGACACCGTACGAGCAGTACTTC	TRBV11-2	TRBJ2-7	-	-
CSASGKDRAFF	TGCAGTGCTAGTGGTAAGGATCGGGCTTTCTTT	TRBV20-1	TRBJ1-1	-	-
CASSLEMGTEQFF	TGTGCCAGCAGCTTAGAAATGGGGACTGAGCAGTTCTTC	TRBV11-2	TRBJ2-1	-	-
CSVSTGSPFF	TGCAGCGTTTCGACAGGATCGCCTTTCTTT	TRBV29-1	TRBJ1-1	few	-
CASSKDPTSTDTQYF	TGTGCCAGCTCAAAGGACCCAACTAGCACAGATACGCAGTATTTT	TRBV18	TRBJ2-3	-	-
CASSLPGQGALNTGELFF	TGTGCCAGCAGCTTACCGGGACAGGGGGCGCTGAACACCGGGGAGCTGTTTTTT	TRBV5-5	TRBJ2-2	-	TRBD1
CASSLGLAGSQETQYF	TGTGCCAGCAGCTTAGGACTAGCGGGATCGCAAGAGACCCAGTACTTC	TRBV7-9	TRBJ2-5	many	TRBD2
CASSRSELYYEQYF	TGTGCCAGCAGCCGGTCAGAGCTTTATTACGAGCAGTACTTC	TRBV6-1	TRBJ2-7	-	-
CAIRTTGPDTGELFF	TGTGCCATCAGGACGACAGGGCCCGACACCGGGGAGCTGTTTTTT	TRBV10-3	TRBJ2-2	few	TRBD1
CASSPGSSIGDTQYF	TGTGCCAGCAGCCCCGGATCCAGCATCGGAGATACGCAGTATTTT	TRBV7-2	TRBJ2-3	-	-
CASSQDRQGMVYEQYF	TGCGCCAGCAGCCAAGATAGACAGGGGATGGTCTACGAGCAGTACTTC	TRBV4-1	TRBJ2-7	few	TRBD1
CATSRDGFRGELCF	TGTGCCACCAGCAGAGATGGATTCCGCGGGGAGCTGTGTTTT	TRBV15	TRBJ2-2	-	-
CSARRTASYEQYF	TGCAGTGCTAGGCGGACAGCAAGCTACGAGCAGTACTTC	TRBV20-1	TRBJ2-7	-	-
CASSLSQRHSYEQYF	TGTGCCAGCAGCCTGAGCCAGCGGCACTCCTACGAGCAGTACTTC	TRBV5-6	TRBJ2-7	-	-
CASSVGPGQGEHEQFF	TGTGCCAGCAGCGTGGGACCGGGGCAGGGGGAACATGAGCAGTTCTTC	TRBV6-2/TRBV6-3	TRBJ2-1	few	TRBD1
CASRPRDSNEQYF	TGTGCCAGCAGGCCCCGGGACTCCAACGAGCAGTACTTC	TRBV12-3/TRBV12-4	TRBJ2-7	many	-
CASSQSGLANTGELFF	TGTGCCAGCAGTCAGAGCGGACTCGCGAACACCGGGGAGCTGTTTTTT	TRBV6-2/TRBV6-3	TRBJ2-2	-	-
CASSPGQTQYF	TGTGCCAGCTCACCGGGCCAGACCCAGTACTTC	TRBV18	TRBJ2-5	few	-
CASSRGPWETQYF	TGCGCCAGCAGCCGGGGGCCCTGGGAGACCCAGTACTTC	TRBV5-1	TRBJ2-5	-	-
CASSLGREQFF	TGTGCCAGCAGCTTAGGTCGGGAGCAGTTCTTC	TRBV11-3	TRBJ2-1	-	-
CASSLRRGNTEAFF	TGTGCCAGCAGTTTAAGACGGGGGAACACTGAAGCTTTCTTT	TRBV12-3/TRBV12-4	TRBJ1-1	few	-
CATSRGISSGTTQPQHF	TGTGCCACCAGCAGAGGGATCAGTTCAGGGACTACTCAGCCCCAGCATTTT	TRBV15	TRBJ1-5	few	-
CATSDFAGSEAFF	TGTGCCACCAGTGATTTTGCTGGCAGTGAAGCTTTCTTT	TRBV24-1	TRBJ1-1	many	-
CASRRDATGTGELFF	TGTGCCAGCAGAAGAGACGCGACAGGTACCGGGGAGCTGTTTTTT	TRBV28	TRBJ2-2	-	-
CASSYRDRANEQYF	TGTGCCAGCAGTTACAGGGACAGGGCCAACGAGCAGTACTTC	TRBV6-2/TRBV6-3	TRBJ2-7	once	TRBD1
CASSLGQGLQETQYF	TGTGCTAGCAGCTTAGGACAGGGGCTCCAAGAGACCCAGTACTTC	TRBV7-7	TRBJ2-5	many	TRBD1
CASSEQAGNHEQYF	TGTGCCAGCAGTGAACAGGCAGGGAACCACGAGCAGTACTTC	TRBV2	TRBJ2-7	few	-
CASSLLGTQPQHF	TGTGCCAGCAGTTTACTGGGGACTCAGCCCCAGCATTTT	TRBV12-3/TRBV12-4	TRBJ1-5	many	-
CASSAGTGGLRKTQYF	TGTGCCAGCAGTGCCGGGACAGGGGGATTAAGAAAGACCCAGTACTTC	TRBV28	TRBJ2-5	-	TRBD1
CASSPLAAATSTDTQYF	TGTGCCAGCTCACCCCTAGCGGCGGCCACTAGCACAGATACGCAGTATTTT	TRBV18	TRBJ2-3	many	TRBD2
CSARGSHGGQPQHF	TGCAGTGCTAGAGGATCCCACGGTGGGCAGCCCCAGCATTTT	TRBV20-1	TRBJ1-5	many	-
CSVVWSMNTEAFF	TGCAGCGTTGTCTGGAGCATGAACACTGAAGCTTTCTTT	TRBV29-1	TRBJ1-1	-	-
CASSSAGRGGANVLTF	TGTGCCAGCAGCTCGGCTGGCAGAGGTGGGGCCAACGTCCTGACTTTC	TRBV7-2	TRBJ2-6	-	-